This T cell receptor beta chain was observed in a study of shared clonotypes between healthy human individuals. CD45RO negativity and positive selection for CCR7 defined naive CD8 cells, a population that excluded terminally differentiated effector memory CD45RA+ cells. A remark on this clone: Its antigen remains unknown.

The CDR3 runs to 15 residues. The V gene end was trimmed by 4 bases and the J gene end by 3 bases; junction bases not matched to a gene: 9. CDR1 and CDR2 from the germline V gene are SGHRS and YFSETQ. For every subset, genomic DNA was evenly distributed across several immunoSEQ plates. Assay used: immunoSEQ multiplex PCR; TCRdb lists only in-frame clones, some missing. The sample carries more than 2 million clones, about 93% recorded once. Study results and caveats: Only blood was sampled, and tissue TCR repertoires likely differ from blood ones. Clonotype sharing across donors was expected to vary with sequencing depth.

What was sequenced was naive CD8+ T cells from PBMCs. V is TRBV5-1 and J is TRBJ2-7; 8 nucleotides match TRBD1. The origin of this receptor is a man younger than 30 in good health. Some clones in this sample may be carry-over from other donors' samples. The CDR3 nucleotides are TGCGCCAGCAGCCCACGGGGACAGGAGGTCTACGAGCAGTACTTC. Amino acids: CASSPRGQEVYEQYF.